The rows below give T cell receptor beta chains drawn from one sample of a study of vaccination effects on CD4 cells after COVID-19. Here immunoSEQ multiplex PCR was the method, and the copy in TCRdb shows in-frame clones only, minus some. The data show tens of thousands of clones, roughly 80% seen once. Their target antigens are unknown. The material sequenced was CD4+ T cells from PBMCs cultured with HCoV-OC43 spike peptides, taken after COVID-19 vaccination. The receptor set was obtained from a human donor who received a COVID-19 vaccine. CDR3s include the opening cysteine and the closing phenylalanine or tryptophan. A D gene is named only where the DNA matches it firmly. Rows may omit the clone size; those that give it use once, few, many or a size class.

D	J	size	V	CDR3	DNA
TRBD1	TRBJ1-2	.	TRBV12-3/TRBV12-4	CASRTGGSYGYTF	TGTGCCAGCAGGACAGGGGGCTCCTATGGCTACACCTTC
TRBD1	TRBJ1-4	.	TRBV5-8	CASSLGGQSATNEKLFF	TGTGCCAGCAGCTTGGGGGGACAGTCTGCAACTAATGAAAAACTGTTTTTT
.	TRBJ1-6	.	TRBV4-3	CASSRGPLNSPLHF	TGCGCCAGCAGCCGGGGTCCCCTTAATTCACCCCTCCACTTT
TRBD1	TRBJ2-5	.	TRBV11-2	CASSFSFGTGGAEETQYF	TGTGCCAGCAGCTTCTCATTTGGAACAGGGGGCGCCGAGGAGACCCAGTACTTC
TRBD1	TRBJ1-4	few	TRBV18	CASSPRQGATNEKLFF	TGTGCCAGCTCACCACGGCAGGGGGCGACTAATGAAAAACTGTTTTTT
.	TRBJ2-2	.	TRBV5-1	CASRETSDTGELFF	TGCGCCAGCAGGGAGACAAGTGACACCGGGGAGCTGTTTTTT
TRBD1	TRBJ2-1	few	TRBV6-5	CASSRQGENEQFF	TGTGCCAGCAGTCGACAGGGTGAAAATGAGCAGTTCTTC
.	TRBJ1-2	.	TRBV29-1	CSVLVMGAGSGYTF	TGCAGCGTTCTAGTTATGGGGGCGGGTAGTGGCTACACCTTC
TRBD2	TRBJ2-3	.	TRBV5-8	CASPLGLAGGQPESTDTQYF	TGTGCCAGCCCCCTGGGACTAGCGGGGGGCCAACCCGAATCCACAGATACGCAGTATTTT
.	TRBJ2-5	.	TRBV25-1	CASYGGQTTQETQYF	TGTGCCAGCTACGGGGGTCAAACGACGCAAGAGACCCAGTACTTC
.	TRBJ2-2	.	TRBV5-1	CASSFSASGGSGELFF	TGCGCCAGCAGCTTTTCGGCGTCTGGAGGCTCGGGGGAGCTGTTTTTT
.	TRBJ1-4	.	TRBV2	CASSGPTTTNEKLFF	TGTGCCAGCAGTGGACCGACCACAACTAATGAAAAACTGTTTTTT
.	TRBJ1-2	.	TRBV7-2	CASSLAGTYGYTF	TGTGCCAGCAGCTTAGCGGGAACCTATGGCTACACCTTC
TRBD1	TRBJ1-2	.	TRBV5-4	CASSLQGEYGYTF	TGTGCCAGCAGCTTACAGGGGGAGTATGGCTACACCTTC
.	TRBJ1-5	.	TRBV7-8	CASSFSGRGNQPQHF	TGTGCCAGCAGCTTTTCGGGCAGAGGCAATCAGCCCCAGCATTTT
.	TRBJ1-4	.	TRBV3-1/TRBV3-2	CASSLSGTVSQKLFF	TGTGCCAGCAGCCTCTCCGGGACGGTATCTCAAAAACTGTTTTTT
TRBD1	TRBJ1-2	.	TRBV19	CASSMGQGRYGYTF	TGTGCCAGTAGTATGGGACAGGGTAGATATGGCTACACCTTC
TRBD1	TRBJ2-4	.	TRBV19	CASSMDRTGRVTKNIQYF	TGTGCCAGTAGTATGGACAGGACAGGGAGAGTGACCAAAAACATTCAGTACTTC
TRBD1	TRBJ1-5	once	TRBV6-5	CASSRRDRGNQPQHF	TGTGCCAGCAGCCGCCGGGACAGGGGGAATCAGCCCCAGCATTTT
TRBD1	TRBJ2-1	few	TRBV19	CASSRQGSYNEQFF	TGTGCCAGTAGTAGACAGGGCTCCTACAATGAGCAGTTCTTC
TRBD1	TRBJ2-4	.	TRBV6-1	CASSELDRGKNIQYF	TGTGCCAGCAGTGAGCTCGACAGGGGCAAAAACATTCAGTACTTC
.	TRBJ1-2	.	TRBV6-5	CASRKTSNYGYTF	TGTGCCAGCAGAAAGACTTCTAACTATGGCTACACCTTC
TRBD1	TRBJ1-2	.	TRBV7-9	CASSFGDRVGYTF	TGTGCCAGCAGCTTTGGGGACAGGGTTGGCTACACCTTC
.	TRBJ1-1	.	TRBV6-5	CASRGSGQGAEAFF	TGTGCCAGCCGGGGCTCGGGGCAGGGAGCTGAAGCTTTCTTT
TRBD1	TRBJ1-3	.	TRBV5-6	CASSIGQGAIPSF	TGTGCCAGCAGCATAGGACAGGGGGCGATTCCTTCTTTT
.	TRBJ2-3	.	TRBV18	CASSSEGDTQYF	TGTGCCAGCTCCTCGGAGGGGGATACGCAGTATTTT
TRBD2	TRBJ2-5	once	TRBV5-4	CASSRAGTAGVYGETQYF	TGTGCCAGCAGCCGGGCCGGAACAGCGGGGGTTTACGGGGAGACCCAGTACTTC
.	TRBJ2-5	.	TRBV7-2	CASSFSLGGPETQYF	TGTGCCAGCAGCTTTAGCCTGGGGGGCCCAGAGACCCAGTACTTC
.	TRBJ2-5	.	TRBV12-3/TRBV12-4	CASSSHETQYF	TGTGCCAGCAGTTCCCACGAGACCCAGTACTTC
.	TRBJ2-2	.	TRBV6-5	CASREDGTGELFF	TGTGCCAGCAGGGAGGACGGCACCGGGGAGCTGTTTTTT
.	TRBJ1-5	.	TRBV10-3	CAISARGPSYGNQPQHF	TGTGCCATCAGTGCAAGGGGTCCAAGTTATGGCAATCAGCCCCAGCATTTT
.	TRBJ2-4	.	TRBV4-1	CASSRVGQGNIQYF	TGCGCCAGCAGCCGAGTAGGGCAGGGGAACATTCAGTACTTC
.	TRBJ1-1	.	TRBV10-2	CASSEMGNGEAFF	TGCGCCAGCAGTGAAATGGGAAATGGTGAAGCTTTCTTT
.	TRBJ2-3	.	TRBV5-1	CASSLRGSADTQYF	TGCGCCAGCAGCTTGAGAGGATCCGCAGATACGCAGTATTTT
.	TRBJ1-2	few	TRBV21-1	CASSTPANYGYTF	TGTGCCAGCAGCACCCCCGCTAACTATGGCTACACCTTC
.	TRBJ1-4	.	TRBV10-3	CAIGAGAVEKLFF	TGTGCCATCGGTGCAGGGGCGGTAGAAAAACTGTTTTTT
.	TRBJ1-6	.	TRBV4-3	CASSQDRQDNNSPLHF	TGCGCCAGCAGCCAAGATCGACAAGACAATAATTCACCCCTCCACTTT
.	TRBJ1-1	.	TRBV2	CASSGELEAFF	TGTGCCAGCAGTGGGGAGCTTGAAGCTTTCTTT
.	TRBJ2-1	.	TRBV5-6	CASSLASGHLYNEQFF	TGTGCCAGCAGCTTGGCCTCGGGACACTTATACAATGAGCAGTTCTTC
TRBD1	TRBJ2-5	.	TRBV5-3	CARSTRDRGQETQYF	TGTGCCAGAAGCACCCGGGACAGGGGTCAAGAGACCCAGTACTTC
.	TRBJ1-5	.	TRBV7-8	CASSLVGWANQPQHF	TGTGCCAGCAGCTTAGTGGGGTGGGCAAATCAGCCCCAGCATTTT
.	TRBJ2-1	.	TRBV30	CAWTPIRGGSYNEQFF	TGTGCCTGGACCCCAATTCGTGGGGGGTCCTACAATGAGCAGTTCTTC
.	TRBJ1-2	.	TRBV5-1	CASSLASRPRAYGYTF	TGCGCCAGCAGCTTGGCGTCTAGGCCCAGGGCCTATGGCTACACCTTC
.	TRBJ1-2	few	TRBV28	CASSISGGYGYTF	TGTGCCAGCAGTATATCCGGGGGCTATGGCTACACCTTC
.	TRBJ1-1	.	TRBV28	CASRLTENTEAFF	TGTGCCAGCAGACTGACGGAGAACACTGAAGCTTTCTTT